Below, one T cell receptor beta chain is given with its context. This receptor's antigen is unknown. Base-call qualities are not available, and no considerably larger clone is one nucleotide away. The trim is 0 bases for V and 8 bases for J, with a gap of 10 bases between the germline ends. The CDR3 covers 13 residues, taking in both the cysteine and the phenylalanine. Only CDR3 DNA is held: 39 bases, read in frame from base 1. CDR1 and CDR2 were assigned from the germline V gene (reference sequence) as GTSNPN and SVGIG. This sample was included in a study of neoadjuvant nivolumab and ipilimumab in lung cancer (TCRdb year 2020). Study-level background: Nivolumab was given at 3 mg/kg intravenously on days 1, 15 and 29, and the combination arm added ipilimumab 1 mg/kg on day 1 only. The major pathologic response (MPR) rate in the intention-to-treat population in each study arm was designated as the primary trial endpoint. Of the roughly 45 patients with operable NSCLC treated in the trial, about 23 were randomized to nivolumab monotherapy and approximately 21 to nivolumab plus ipilimumab. TCR repertoires in pretherapy (baseline) peripheral blood were compared with TCR repertoires in tumors resected at surgery after neoadjuvant immune checkpoint blockade. Matched pretherapy and resected tumor pairs were analyzed from seven patients, of whom four had been treated with nivolumab and three with nivolumab plus ipilimumab.

Results and caveats for the whole study, not just this receptor: Pretherapy blood TCR richness correlated positively with richness in tumors resected after neoadjuvant therapy (Spearman R ~ 0.79). Compared with tumor-adjacent uninvolved lung, resected tumors had greater TCR richness and clonality, and increases showed up in more of the dual-therapy-treated tumors. No significant correlation was found between TCR clonality and pathologic tumor regression, and only a single major-pathologic-response sample was available for the analysis of TCR clonality versus pathologic tumor regression. From pretherapy to surgery, tumor T-cell richness and clonality went up in three of three dual-therapy tumors, versus only two of four nivolumab-treated tumors. TCR sequencing was performed in a small number of samples.

Library construction relied on the immunoSEQ multiplex PCR assay. In the paper's pipeline: Repertoires were summarized in terms of richness and clonality, and significantly expanded and contracted clones between pre- and post-therapy samples were identified. TCRdb took this table from immuneACCESS and kept in-frame rearrangements with V and J called. Such tables lack part of the clones; where checked against another copy, unresolved V genes explain under half of the gap, and the rest is unexplained. That table supplies the V and J calls and clone size; D and trimming were determined from the DNA. In all, the sample holds 45,000 to 55,000 clones, and about 89% of those were seen once. About 4% of the sample is held by the ten biggest clonotypes. This sample's time point label indicates: pretherapy, before neoadjuvant immune checkpoint inhibitors. The samples were obtained from NEOSTAR, a phase 2 randomized trial that tested neoadjuvant nivolumab or nivolumab plus ipilimumab, followed by surgery, in operable NSCLC.

The TCR originated in an adult with non-small cell lung cancer. Some clones in this sample may be carry-over from other donors' samples. The V and J genes are TRBV30 and TRBJ1-4, with the D gene not clear enough to name. The source material was blood, sampled before neoadjuvant nivolumab, alone or with ipilimumab. The nucleotide sequence reads TGTGCCTGGAGTGTACGCCCCAGAGAAAAACTGTTTTTT. This gives the protein CAWSVRPREKLFF. The variable domain in full, with residues beyond the CDR3 obtained from the reference TRBV30 and TRBJ1-4 genes, is SQTIHQWPATLVQPVGSPLSLECTVEGTSNPNLYWYRQAAGRGLQLLFYSVGIGQISSEVPQNLSASRPQDRQFILSSKKLLLSDSGFYLCAWSVRPREKLFFGSGTQLSVL.